Each of the 18 T cell receptor beta chains below was sequenced from the same sample in a study of T-cell reconstitution after alpha-beta-depleted transplantation in children. The TCRbeta library incorporated unique molecular identifiers. TCRdb recomputed calls from the PCR reads with MiXCR, one row per CDR3 protein. Of fewer than 700,000 distinct CDR3 sequences in the sample, 10% to 15% were seen once. The sample consisted of PBMCs, mostly from graft donor cells, taken 360 days after TCRalphabeta/CD19-depleted stem cell transplant. The receptors were sampled from a male patient between 5 and 17 years old who had a stem cell transplant for acute myeloid leukemia, so the T cells may come from the graft donor.

This clonotype has a handful of counts. CDR3 DNA: TGTGCCAGCAGAGGACTAGCGGGCGTCAGCTCTGGGGCCAACGTCCTGACTTTC. It translates to CASRGLAGVSSGANVLTF. This sequence joins TRBV6-1 and TRBJ2-6; 11 bases map to TRBD2. CDR3 size: 18 residues. Germline V gives CDR1 MNHNS, CDR2 SASEGT. Trimming cost V 6 bases and J 0 bases; bases outside gene matches: 7.

In this sample, this clonotype turned up many times. This rearrangement joins TRBV4-3 to TRBJ2-1; TRBD2 is a possible D gene (6 bases). There are 16 residues in the CDR3. The ends were cut back, 1 base at V and 2 bases at J, with 12 bases in the middle. The germline CDR1 and CDR2 sequences are LGHNA and YSLEER. The CDR3 nucleotides are TGCGCCAGCAGCCAAGGAGCGGCGGGGCCCTACAATGAGCAGTTCTTC. Amino acid sequence: CASSQGAAGPYNEQFF.

The chain is built from TRBV6-5 and TRBJ1-1; D is unresolved. The CDR3 covers 11 residues. V dropped 8 bases and J dropped 12 bases, with 16 bases sitting between them. The germline V gene encodes CDR1 MNHEY and CDR2 SVGAGI. The CDR3 DNA reads TGTGCCAGCGGCTTAGGAGCGAGGTCTTTCTTT. It codes for CASGLGARSFF.

This clonotype appeared a few times. The chain has TRBV29-1 and TRBJ2-7; 9 nucleotides line up with TRBD1. The V segment lost 5 bases and the J segment 9 bases; nucleotides outside the gene matches: 5. This CDR3 contains 11 residues. Germline V lookup: CDR1 SQVTM, CDR2 ANQGSEA. This CDR3 is CSVIQGAGQYF. The CDR3 bases are TGCAGCGTTATACAGGGGGCCGGGCAGTACTTC.

This chain links TRBV29-1 with TRBJ2-3; D call uncertain. Trimming pared 5 bases from V and 9 bases from J, leaving 15 bases between. From germline, CDR1 is SQVTM and CDR2 ANQGSEA. The CDR3 has 12 residues. CDR3 region: CSVYFSLGTQYF. The DNA for the CDR3 is TGCAGCGTTTACTTTTCCCTGGGGACGCAGTATTTT.

This clonotype came up a few times. The chain has TRBV6-6 and TRBJ1-3; unclear D gene. Trimming cost V 5 bases and J 4 bases, with 9 bases left between them. The CDR3 sequence is 13 residues long. The germline gives CDR1 MNHNY, CDR2 SVGAGI (reference sequence). The CDR3 is CASSRPGGNTIYF. The CDR3 DNA reads TGTGCCAGCAGTCGCCCAGGCGGAAACACCATATATTTT.

The CDR3 spells CASTFSRDRVEETQYF. CDR3 coding DNA: TGTGCCTCCACCTTCAGTCGGGACAGGGTGGAGGAGACCCAGTACTTC. The gene calls are TRBV10-3 and TRBJ2-5; 9 bases map to TRBD1. Germline V lookup: CDR1 ENHRY, CDR2 SYGVKD. This CDR3 contains 16 residues. V lost 11 bases and J lost 5; bases outside the gene matches: 18.

This clonotype has a handful of counts. The chain links TRBV5-6 to TRBJ2-7; 7 bases agree with TRBD1. The CDR3 length is 14 residues. Germline CDR1 and CDR2: SGHDT and YYEEEE. Trimming removed 7 bases from V and 5 bases from J; junction bases left unmatched: 12. CDR3 sequence reads: CASGLQGVYDEQYF. DNA for the CDR3: TGTGCCAGCGGACTGCAGGGGGTATACGACGAGCAGTACTTC.

This clonotype was counted only a few times. This chain uses TRBV2 with TRBJ2-7; unclear D gene. V was trimmed by 7 bases and J by 3 bases, leaving 16 bases between them. The CDR3 has 14 amino acids. CDR1 and CDR2 from the germline V gene are SNHLY and FYNNEI. The CDR3, as DNA: TGTGCCAGCATCATCGGAATGGATGACTACGAGCAGTACTTC. Translation gives CASIIGMDDYEQYF.

J is TRBJ2-3 and V is TRBV5-1, with 10 bases fitting TRBD2. The CDR3 sequence is 16 residues long. Looked up from germline, CDR1 is SGHRS and CDR2 is YFSETQ. The J segment lost 2 bases and the V segment lost 5 bases, leaving 8 bases of the junction unmatched. The CDR3 DNA is TGCGCCAGCAGGCCCGGACTAGCGGTAGCCACAGATACGCAGTATTTT. This sequence encodes CASRPGLAVATDTQYF.

This clonotype was seen many times. The rearrangement links TRBV5-1 to TRBJ2-7, with TRBD2 identical over 7 bases. V was clipped by 6 bases and J by 5 bases; unmatched bases: 11. The CDR3 spans 14 residues. Germline values: CDR1 SGHRS, CDR2 YFSETQ. CDR3 DNA: TGCGCCAGCACCGCCGTAGGCGGGAGCGACGAGCAGTACTTC. Translation gives CASTAVGGSDEQYF.

This chain links TRBV20-1 with TRBJ2-7, with D unresolved. Germline CDR1 reads DFQATT; CDR2 reads SNEGSKA (reference sequence). The CDR3 extends over 17 amino acids. The V and J ends lost 2 bases and 0 bases respectively, with 20 bases between them. The CDR3 region is CSARNLDSRSFSYEQYF. CDR3 DNA sequence: TGCAGTGCTAGAAATTTGGATTCGCGGTCCTTCTCCTACGAGCAGTACTTC.

Ten or more counts support this clonotype. The chain links TRBV29-1 to TRBJ2-7; TRBD2 aligns across 7 bases. The CDR3 is 13 residues long. In germline, CDR1 is SQVTM, CDR2 ANQGSEA. J was trimmed by 0 bases and V by 4 bases; bases with no gene match: 3. This CDR3 is CSVVTSDSYEQYF. The DNA of the CDR3 is TGCAGCGTTGTAACTAGCGACTCCTACGAGCAGTACTTC.

The CDR3 reads CASSLMASGQETQYF. The CDR3 bases are TGTGCCAGCAGTTTAATGGCTAGCGGACAAGAGACCCAGTACTTC. This chain connects TRBV28 to TRBJ2-5, with 7 positions matching TRBD2. V shed 2 bases and J 2 bases; nucleotides not matched to a gene: 5. Germline V lookup: CDR1 MDHEN, CDR2 SYDVKM. The CDR3 contains 15 residues.

This chain joins TRBV20-1 and TRBJ1-5; possible D gene TRBD1, 5 bases. Germline-derived CDR1 and CDR2 are DFQATT and SNEGSKA (reference sequence). The V end was cut by 7 bases, the J end by 4 bases, with 14 bases between. This CDR3 region has 13 residues. The CDR3 DNA reads as TGCAGTGGAGTACAGGCGGGGAATCAGCCCCAGCATTTT. Translated: CSGVQAGNQPQHF.

This clonotype was detected only a few times. V gene TRBV11-1 combines with J gene TRBJ2-3; a possible D gene is TRBD2 (5 bases). The V gene lost 0 bases and the J gene lost 6 bases, with 25 bases spanning the gap. CDR1 and CDR2 (germline): SGHAT, FQDESV (reference sequence). This CDR3 has 19 residues. Here the CDR3 reads CASSLAVPTTHSWRDTQYF. The DNA for the CDR3 is TGTGCCAGCAGCTTAGCAGTCCCTACGACTCATTCGTGGAGGGATACGCAGTATTTT.

The V gene is TRBV30, the J gene TRBJ2-1; possibly TRBD2 for D (5 bases). This CDR3 has 16 residues. The germline gives CDR1 GTSNPN, CDR2 SVGIG (reference sequence). V dropped 2 bases and J dropped 4 bases, with 18 bases sitting between them. The DNA for the CDR3 is TGTGCCTGGAGTACCTTTATAGCGTCATCTTACAATGAGCAGTTCTTC. Its protein is CAWSTFIASSYNEQFF.

In this sample, this clonotype turned up a few times. This chain links TRBV29-1 with TRBJ2-2; 9 bases fit TRBD1. Germline CDR1 and CDR2: SQVTM and ANQGSEA. V trimming: 0 bases; J trimming: 5 bases; junction bases outside the gene matches: 7. CDR3 size: 16 residues. This CDR3 is CSVEDRGTGITGELFF. In nucleotides, the CDR3 is TGCAGCGTTGAAGATCGAGGGACAGGGATTACCGGGGAGCTGTTTTTT.